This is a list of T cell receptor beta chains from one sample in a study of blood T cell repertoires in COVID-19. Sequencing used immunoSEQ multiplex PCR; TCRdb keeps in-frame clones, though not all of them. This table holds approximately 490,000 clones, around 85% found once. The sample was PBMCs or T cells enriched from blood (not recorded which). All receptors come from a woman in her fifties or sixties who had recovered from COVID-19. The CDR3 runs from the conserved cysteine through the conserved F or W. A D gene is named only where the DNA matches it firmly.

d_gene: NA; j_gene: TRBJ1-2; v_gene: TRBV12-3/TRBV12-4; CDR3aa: CASAGYGYTF; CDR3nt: TGTGCCAGCGCCGGCTATGGCTACACCTTC
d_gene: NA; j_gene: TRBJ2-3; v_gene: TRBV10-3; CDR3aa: CAISESAGRGPLDTQYF; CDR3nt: TGTGCCATCAGTGAGTCTGCGGGCAGGGGCCCATTAGATACGCAGTATTTT
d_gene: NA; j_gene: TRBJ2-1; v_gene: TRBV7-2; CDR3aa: CASSLGLISYNEQFF; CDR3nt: TGTGCCAGCAGCCTGGGACTCATCTCCTACAATGAGCAGTTCTTC
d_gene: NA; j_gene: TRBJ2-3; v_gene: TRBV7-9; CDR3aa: CASSLATGLSNTQYF; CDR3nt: TGTGCCAGCAGCTTAGCCACAGGGCTTTCTAATACGCAGTATTTT
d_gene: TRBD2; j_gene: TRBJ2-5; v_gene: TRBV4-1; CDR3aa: CASSPGTSGLVETQYF; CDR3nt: TGCGCCAGCAGCCCCGGGACTAGCGGGCTGGTAGAGACCCAGTACTTC
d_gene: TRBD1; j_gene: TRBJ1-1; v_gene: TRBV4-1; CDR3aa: CASSYRTGGYTEAFF; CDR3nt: TGCGCCAGCAGCTATAGGACAGGGGGGTACACTGAAGCTTTCTTT
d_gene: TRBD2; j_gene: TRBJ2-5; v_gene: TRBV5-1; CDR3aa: CASRLDNGGEETQYF; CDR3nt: TGCGCCAGCAGACTGGATAACGGGGGGGAAGAGACCCAGTACTTC
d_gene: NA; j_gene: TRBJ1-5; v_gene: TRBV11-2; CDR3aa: CASSLGSTVGQPQHF; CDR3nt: TGTGCCAGCAGCTTAGGATCAACAGTTGGGCAGCCCCAGCATTTT
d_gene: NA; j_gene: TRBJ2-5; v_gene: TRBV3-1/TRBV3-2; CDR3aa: CASSHPPGVGQETQYF; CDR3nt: TGTGCCAGCAGCCACCCCCCGGGGGTTGGCCAAGAGACCCAGTACTTC
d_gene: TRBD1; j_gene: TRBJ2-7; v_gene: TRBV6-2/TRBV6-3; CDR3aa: CASSYNAGQGVISYEQYF; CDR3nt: TGTGCCAGCAGTTACAACGCGGGACAGGGGGTGATCTCCTACGAGCAGTACTTC
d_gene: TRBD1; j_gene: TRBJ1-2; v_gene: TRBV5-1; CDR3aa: CASSLDYGQVFYGYTF; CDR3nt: TGCGCCAGCAGCTTGGACTATGGACAGGTTTTCTATGGCTACACCTTC
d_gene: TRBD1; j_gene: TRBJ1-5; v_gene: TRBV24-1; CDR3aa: CATSDPTDRAGQPQHF; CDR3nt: TGTGCCACCAGTGATCCAACCGACAGGGCAGGTCAGCCCCAGCATTTT